This T cell receptor beta chain was recovered during a study of blood T cell repertoires in COVID-19. Data came from immunoSEQ multiplex PCR; TCRdb stores just in-frame clones and leaves some out. The sample includes 100,000 to 150,000 clones, 84% seen only once; the top ten take around 1.4%. Germline V gene sequence: CDR1 SGDLS, CDR2 YYNGEE. CDR3 length equals 16 residues. J gave up 1 base and V 0 bases, and 4 bases lay outside the gene matches. The chain joins TRBV9 to TRBJ1-5; TRBD1 matches 7 bases. The origin of this receptor is a man aged 60 to 75 with acute or convalescent COVID-19. Sequencing input: peripheral blood. The CDR3 nucleotides read TGTGCCAGCAGCGTAGGGGGGACAGTCAGCAATCAGCCCCAGCATTTT. It encodes CASSVGGTVSNQPQHF.